The 17 T cell receptor beta chains reported below all come from one sample, sequenced in a study of glioma-infiltrating T cells. Using RNA template, CDR3s of TCR alpha and beta were amplified with iRepertoire arm-PCR. TCRdb itself ran the multiplex PCR reads through MiXCR, one entry per CDR3 protein. The sample includes around 6,200 distinct CDR3 sequences, about 28% of them seen just once. The sequenced sample was glioma tissue, nonneoplastic brain tissue, or PBMCs (not recorded which). These receptor sequences come from a human donor with low-grade glioma or glioblastoma, undergoing nonglioma brain surgery, or in good health (not recorded which).

V gene TRBV28 combines with J gene TRBJ1-3; 7 bases align to TRBD1. V gave up 6 bases and J gave up 0 bases; unmatched junction bases: 11. The germline V gene has CDR1 MDHEN and CDR2 SYDVKM. The CDR3 sequence is 17 residues long. The CDR3 is CASSSFGQVASGNTIYF. Written as DNA, the CDR3 is TGTGCCAGCAGCTCCTTCGGACAGGTCGCCTCTGGAAACACCATATATTTT.

By frequency in the sample, this clonotype is medium-sized. The rearrangement uses TRBV10-3 and TRBJ2-1; D not resolved. The CDR3 covers 13 residues. Germline CDR1 reads ENHRY; CDR2 reads SYGVKD. Trimming stripped 3 bases from V and 4 bases from J, with 7 bases between. CDR3 DNA: TGTGCCATCAGTGAAATAGAGTACAATGAGCAGTTCTTC. It translates to CAISEIEYNEQFF.

This clonotype was seen ten or more times. The CDR3 DNA reads TGTGCCAGCAGCTTGTTTAGGGGCAGACCCCAAGAGACCCAGTACTTC. Translation: CASSLFRGRPQETQYF. The V gene is TRBV5-5, the J gene TRBJ2-5, with D possibly being TRBD1 (5 bases). V was clipped by 1 base and J by 1 base, with 14 bases between them. Germline-derived CDR1 and CDR2 are SGHKS and YYEKEE (reference sequence). The CDR3 consists of 16 residues.

Many counts were recorded for this clonotype. The gene calls are TRBV12-3 or TRBV12-4 and TRBJ2-4; the match to TRBD2 covers 7 bases. The J segment lost 8 bases and the V segment lost 3 bases, leaving 7 bases of the junction unmatched. The CDR3 is 14 amino acids. The CDR3 here is CASSFGGSADIQYF. The DNA for the CDR3 is TGTGCCAGCAGTTTCGGGGGGAGTGCGGACATTCAGTACTTC.

The table lists this clonotype with many counts. V gene TRBV6-2 or TRBV6-3 combines with J gene TRBJ2-1, with 7 nucleotides matching TRBD2. Germline values: CDR1 MNHEY, CDR2 SVGEGT. The CDR3 length is 18 residues. Losses at the gene ends were 2 bases for V and 4 bases for J; bases not matched to a gene: 14. The CDR3 DNA reads as TGTGCCAGCAGTTACCGACTAGCTGAAGGGCTTGGGTACAATGAGCAGTTCTTC. Protein: CASSYRLAEGLGYNEQFF.

This clonotype appeared many times. This sequence joins TRBV14 and TRBJ2-7; D gene uncertain. This CDR3 region has 12 residues. CDR1 and CDR2 from the germline V gene are SGHDN and FVKESK. V lost 4 bases and J 3 bases, leaving 7 bases between the germline ends. The CDR3 region is CASSPNFYEQYF. CDR3 sequence (DNA): TGTGCCAGCAGCCCCAATTTCTACGAGCAGTACTTC. The full variable domain, completed using reference TRBV14 and TRBJ2-7, is EAGVTQFPSHSVIEKGQTVTLRCDPISGHDNLYWYRRVMGKEIKFLLHFVKESKQDESGMPNNRFLAERTGGTYSTLKVQPAELEDSGVYFCASSPNFYEQYFGPGTRLTVT.

This clonotype has ten or more counts. V gene TRBV7-8 combines with J gene TRBJ2-7, with TRBD2 matching over 8 bases. This CDR3 has 16 amino acids. Germline trimming cut 1 base from V and 1 base from J; bases unmatched to any gene: 6. Germline CDR1 is SGHVS and CDR2 is FQNEAQ. CDR3 coding DNA: TGTGCCAGCAGCTTAGTTGGCGGGACTAGGTCCTACGAGCAGTACTTC. Protein sequence: CASSLVGGTRSYEQYF.

This clonotype came up many times. The V gene is TRBV2, the J gene TRBJ2-1; 7 nucleotides agree with TRBD1. In germline, CDR1 is SNHLY, CDR2 FYNNEI. Trimming took 6 bases from V and 2 from J; bases not matched to a gene: 4. The CDR3 consists of 14 residues. CDR3 region: CASRPGQTYNEQFF. In DNA form, the CDR3 reads TGTGCCAGCAGACCGGGACAGACCTACAATGAGCAGTTCTTC.

Notes on this clonotype: Because the CDR3 is missing its conserved closing phenylalanine or tryptophan, this is likely a read error. It is unclear where the CDR3 begins or ends on the DNA, so no DNA is shown, and the CDR3 is as TCRdb lists it. The CDR3 sequence: CASSAPGPAPQDC. The chain employs TRBV6-2 or TRBV6-3 and TRBJ2-3; the table assigns TRBD1, which was not confirmed against the DNA. The CDR3 region is 13 residues in length, termini included. Germline V gene lookup returns CDR1 MNHEY and CDR2 SVGEGT.

This clonotype is medium-sized by share. The chain combines TRBV6-1 with TRBJ2-3; D remains ambiguous. Germline CDR1 and CDR2: MNHNS and SASEGT. This CDR3 has 12 residues. Trimming left V 4 bases short and J 7 bases short, with 9 bases between. The CDR3 loop reads CASSGNRNTQYF. The DNA of the CDR3 is TGTGCCAGCAGTGGGAACAGAAATACGCAGTATTTT.

This clonotype occurred many times. The chain combines TRBV19 with TRBJ2-7; possible D gene TRBD1, 5 bases. The germline V gene encodes CDR1 LNHDA and CDR2 SQIVND (reference sequence). The CDR3 sequence is 15 residues long. V lost 5 bases to trimming and J lost 5 bases, with 19 bases between them. The CDR3 loop reads CASSVESTARHEQYF. CDR3 DNA sequence: TGTGCCAGTAGTGTGGAATCGACAGCCAGACACGAGCAGTACTTC. Full variable domain (rest looked up from reference TRBV19 and TRBJ2-7): DGGITQSPKYLFRKEGQNVTLSCEQNLNHDAMYWYRQDPGQGLRLIYYSQIVNDFQKGDIAEGYSVSREKKESFPLTVTSAQKNPTAFYLCASSVESTARHEQYFGPGTRLTVT.

In its sample, this clonotype ranks as medium-sized. The chain joins TRBV28 to TRBJ2-1; 7 nucleotides match TRBD2. Germline V lookup: CDR1 MDHEN, CDR2 SYDVKM. This CDR3 comprises 15 residues. Trimming took 5 bases from V and 8 from J; bases not matched to a gene: 12. The chain's CDR3 is CASSVSTSRVDEQFF. The CDR3 DNA follows: TGTGCCAGCAGTGTCTCGACTAGCAGGGTTGATGAGCAGTTCTTC.

This clonotype was counted at least ten times. The V call is TRBV4-1, the J call TRBJ2-1; D is perhaps TRBD2 (5 bases). The CDR3 is made up of 17 amino acids. The germline V and J ends were trimmed by 3 bases and 5 bases, with 20 bases remaining between them. Germline CDR1 is MGHRA and CDR2 is YSYEKL. The CDR3 DNA reads as TGCGCCAGCAGCCACAGCTGGACTTCCCTTTGGGACAATGAGCAGTTCTTC. It translates to CASSHSWTSLWDNEQFF.

The rearrangement links TRBV28 to TRBJ2-7, with TRBD1 as a possible D gene (6 bases). The CDR3 length is 15 residues. V was trimmed by 5 bases and J by 9 bases, leaving 23 bases between them. Germline V gene lookup returns CDR1 MDHEN and CDR2 SYDVKM. The chain's CDR3 is CASSLLQGHNRGQYF. The CDR3 bases are TGTGCCAGCAGTCTCCTTCAGGGACACAATCGTGGGCAGTACTTC.

Judged by abundance, this clonotype is medium-sized. This chain connects TRBV20-1 to TRBJ1-1; 7 nucleotides match TRBD1. Trimming cost V 8 bases and J 5 bases; bases outside gene matches: 11. The germline V gene has CDR1 DFQATT and CDR2 SNEGSKA (reference sequence). This CDR3 comprises 13 residues. CDR3 sequence: CSTKNRGGTEAFF. CDR3 nucleotide sequence: TGCAGTACGAAAAACAGGGGAGGAACTGAAGCTTTCTTT.

This chain links TRBV4-1 with TRBJ2-2; perhaps TRBD1 as D (6 bases). CDR3 length equals 15 residues. Trimming removed 1 base at V and 4 bases at J, with 10 bases between. CDR1 is MGHRA and CDR2 is YSYEKL in the germline V gene. The CDR3 region is CASSQGTVLTGELFF. The CDR3, as DNA: TGCGCCAGCAGCCAAGGGACAGTCCTCACCGGGGAGCTGTTTTTT.

The chain couples TRBV2 to TRBJ2-7; D is unresolved. CDR3 size: 12 residues. The germline gives CDR1 SNHLY, CDR2 FYNNEI. CDR3 in amino acids: CVGSLSSYEQYF. The DNA for the CDR3 is TGTGTTGGCAGTTTGAGCTCCTACGAGCAGTACTTC.